This T cell receptor beta chain was identified in a study of CD8 T cells in ankylosing spondylitis. This clonotype was seen repeatedly, ten times or more. Germline CDR1 is SGHKS and CDR2 is YYEKEE (reference sequence). Trimming took off 0 bases at V and 1 base at J, with 12 bases between the two ends. The length of the CDR3 is 16 residues. TCRdb passed the 5' RACE reads through MiXCR, listing each CDR3 protein once. Of 200,000 to 300,000 distinct CDR3 sequences in the sample, more than 9% were seen once. V gene TRBV5-5 combines with J gene TRBJ2-3; D possibly corresponds to TRBD1 (5 bases). The TCR originated in a male donor with ankylosing spondylitis or in good health (not recorded which). The sample was blood, either unsorted or a sorted T cell fraction (not recorded which). DNA of the CDR3: TGTGCCAGCAGCTTGGTAGCAACAGGAGGCACAGATACGCAGTATTTT. Its translation: CASSLVATGGTDTQYF.